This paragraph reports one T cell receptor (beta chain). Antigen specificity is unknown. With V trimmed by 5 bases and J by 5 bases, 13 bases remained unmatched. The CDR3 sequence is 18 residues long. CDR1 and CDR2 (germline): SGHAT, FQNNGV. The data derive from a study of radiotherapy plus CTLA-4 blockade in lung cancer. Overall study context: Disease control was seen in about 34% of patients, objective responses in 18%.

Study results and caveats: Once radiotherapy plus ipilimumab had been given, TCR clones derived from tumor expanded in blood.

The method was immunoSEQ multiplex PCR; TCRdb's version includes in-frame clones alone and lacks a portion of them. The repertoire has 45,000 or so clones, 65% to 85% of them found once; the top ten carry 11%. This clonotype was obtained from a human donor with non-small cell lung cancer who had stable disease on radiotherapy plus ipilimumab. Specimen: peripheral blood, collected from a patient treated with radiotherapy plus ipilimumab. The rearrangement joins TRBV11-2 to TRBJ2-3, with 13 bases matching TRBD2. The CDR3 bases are TGTGCCAGCAGCCCCGGCCGACTAGCGGGGGGCCGTGGAGATACGCAGTATTTT. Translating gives CASSPGRLAGGRGDTQYF.